This T cell receptor (beta chain) was documented in a study of shared clonotypes between healthy human individuals (TCRdb year 2020). Describing the broader study: A couple of women and three men aged 18 to 49 years were included in the cohort. Per donor, three plates each were used for CD4 naive and CD4 memory, two for CD8 naive, and one for CD8 memory. To estimate repertoire size and how much clonotypes are shared between individuals, the study performed deep sequencing of blood TCR repertoires from 4 to 6 healthy adults. To increase sequencing depth and limit assay-specific biases, different laboratories used diverse techniques to prepare libraries and sequence TCR repertoires. Between about 0.85 and 10 billion PBMCs per donor were obtained by leukapheresis. General conclusions and limits of the study: When several donors were compared, the shared fraction of clonotypes was about 5% for naive CD4, 3.5% to 4% for naive CD8, roughly 2.5% for memory CD4, and 0.3% to 0.5% for memory CD8. Because the study included only a small number of donors, the genetic and exposure-history diversity represented was limited. Pairwise subsampling indicated that sequencing depth was expected to affect the degree of clonotype sharing among donors. Sampling was restricted to blood, and TCR repertoires in tissues likely differ from the TCR repertoires found in blood. Naive subsets generally had larger estimated clonotype richness than memory subsets did. Incomplete sequencing was indicated by rarefaction of sorted-subset datasets, despite the large sequencing depth. Compared with non-shared clonotypes, clonotypes shared by all four sorted-subset donors had higher generation probabilities.

On this clone: Its antigen is not yet known. No base qualities exist here, and no much larger clone lies one base off it.

The donors were healthy, HIV-negative adults who had no recently reported acute infections or vaccinations. Only Caucasian adults living in Nashville, Tennessee, USA were represented among the donors. CD4+ T cells were enriched through magnetic negative selection, after which naive cells were positively selected on CD45RA and the remaining negative fraction served as the memory subset. Blood was obtained by leukapheresis, after which PBMCs were separated by Ficoll-Histopaque density gradient centrifugation and cryopreserved in liquid nitrogen vapor phase. Purity and quantity of every magnetically sorted T cell population were checked by analytical flow cytometry. Genomic DNA was isolated from each sorted fraction and quantified by UV absorbance on a Nanodrop 2000c. Measured from the cysteine to the phenylalanine, the CDR3 is 18 residues long. Kept here is only the CDR3 DNA, which spans 54 bases and is read in frame from base 1. Relative to germline, V is missing 3 bases and J is missing 0 bases, with 11 bases of the junction outside any gene match. In the germline V gene, CDR1 corresponds to ENHRY and CDR2 to SYGVKD.

Using the deep immunoSEQ assay, multiplex PCR amplified TCR CDR3 regions from genomic DNA. For each cell subset, the extracted genomic DNA was distributed evenly across all wells of several immunoSEQ 96-well plates, and each plate served as one replicate. For sorted subsets, approximately 190 ng genomic DNA, equal to about 30,000 T cell genomes, was loaded into each replicate PCR. Purified libraries were quantified with a Qubit 3.0 fluorometer, sized on a Bioanalyzer 2100, and re-quantified with the KAPA Library Quantification kit. A separate single-read 150-cycle Illumina NextSeq 550 flow cell was used to sequence each immunoSEQ 96-well plate. In the authors' own workflow: Because the immunoSEQ output included only junctional sequences and no quality scores, the filtering could not be the same as the filtering used for full-length reads. To assign V/J genes and CDR3, sequences were annotated using PyIR, a Python wrapper for IgBLAST v1.9, with IMGT germline references. Reads were filtered out if the reads had weak V/J assignments (E-value above 1e-6), no CDR3, stop codons, out-of-frame junctions, or ambiguous translated residues. V3J clonotypes were defined by identical inferred V gene, J gene, and CDR3 amino acid sequence. To compute the percentage overlap between repertoires, the number of shared unique clonotypes was divided by the size of the smaller repertoire. Richness of each repertoire was evaluated using RTK rarefaction, the Chao1 estimator, and Recon v2.1 estimates of unobserved clonotypes. Generation probabilities were computed with OLGA for all TCRbeta clonotypes obtained by the gDNA method from several donors. The table was pulled from immuneACCESS by TCRdb, which kept in-frame rearrangements only. Such tables lose some clones; where checked, under half of the loss comes from unresolved V genes, and the rest has no known cause. The V and J calls and clone size come from that table; D and trimming were worked out from the DNA. Present in this sample are 1,500,000 or so clones, 98% of which were seen just once. The ten largest account for around 0.33% of the sample.

The chain links TRBV10-3 with TRBJ2-7, and 10 junction bases match TRBD1. The receptor's source is a man between 25 and 39 years old in good health. The sample was naive CD4+ T cells sorted from blood. In the paper's terms, the cell subset or site label means: CD45RA+ positively selected. The CDR3 reads as follows: CAISDPGQGKGGSYEQYF. The DNA reads TGTGCCATCAGTGATCCGGGACAGGGGAAAGGGGGCTCCTACGAGCAGTACTTC.